The 10 T cell receptor beta chains below all came from one sample that was sequenced in a study of siplizumab effects on memory and regulatory T cells. Clones were sequenced by immunoSEQ multiplex PCR, and TCRdb holds only the in-frame ones, with some missing. The profile shows roughly 100,000 clones, roughly 92% of them singletons. Material for sequencing was CD4+ T cells sorted from blood. These receptors came from a human donor in good health.

The sample holds one count of this clone. V usage is TRBV5-6 and J usage is TRBJ2-7; 13 bases line up with TRBD2. V lost 7 bases, J lost 5 bases, and 6 bases stayed unmatched. CDR3 length: 14 amino acids. Germline loops: CDR1 SGHDT, CDR2 YYEEEE. CDR3 in DNA: TGTGCCAGCCTAAGGACTAGCGGGAGCCACGAGCAGTACTTC. The encoded protein is CASLRTSGSHEQYF.

The CDR3 reads CASSPRRDYSNQPQHF. The CDR3 DNA sequence: TGTGCCAGCAGCCCAAGAAGGGATTATAGCAATCAGCCCCAGCATTTT. The J gene is TRBJ1-5, the V gene TRBV21-1. TRBV21-1 is noted as a pseudogene. The CDR3 has 16 amino acids.

The V call is TRBV10-3, the J call TRBJ2-3; 9 positions agree with TRBD2. V dropped 2 bases and J dropped 9; count of bases not matched to a gene: 12. Germline V gene data show CDR1 as ENHRY and CDR2 as SYGVKD. This CDR3 has 16 amino acids. The chain's CDR3 is CAISEGTSRESGTQYF. In nucleotides, the CDR3 is TGTGCCATCAGTGAGGGGACTAGCCGGGAGTCAGGCACGCAGTATTTT.

This clone was seen more than once but under ten times. This chain joins TRBV2 and TRBJ1-1, with a tentative D call TRBD1 (5 bases). The germline gives CDR1 SNHLY, CDR2 FYNNEI. V lost 7 bases, J lost 10 bases, and 13 bases lay in between. The CDR3 has 11 amino acids. The CDR3 DNA reads as TGTGCCAGCACTTCAGGGCCCCGAGCTTTCTTT. It translates to CASTSGPRAFF.

CDR3 DNA sequence: TGTGCCAGCTCACCAGGAGATACGCAGTATTTT. Residues: CASSPGDTQYF. This chain uses TRBV18 with TRBJ2-3; D unclear. This CDR3 comprises 11 residues. Germline V gives CDR1 KGHSH, CDR2 LQKENI. The V and J ends lost 2 bases and 5 bases respectively, with 2 bases between them. The full variable domain, in which reference TRBV18 and TRBJ2-3 provide the parts outside the CDR3, is NAGVMQNPRHLVRRRGQEARLRCSPMKGHSHVYWYRQLPEEGLKFMVYLQKENIIDESGMPKERFSAEFPKEGPSILRIQQVVRGDSAAYFCASSPGDTQYFGPGTRLTVL.

The V call is TRBV2, the J call TRBJ2-7, with D possibly TRBD1 on 6 matching bases. Germline CDR1 and CDR2: SNHLY and FYNNEI. V lost 6 bases, J lost 2 bases, and 17 bases lay in between. The CDR3 is 15 residues long. CDR3 sequence: CASSLQGTSAYEQYF. The CDR3 DNA reads as TGTGCCAGCAGCCTACAGGGTACCTCAGCCTACGAGCAGTACTTC.

V usage is TRBV30 and J usage is TRBJ1-1, with a tentative D call TRBD1 (6 bases). The CDR3 consists of 14 residues. CDR1 and CDR2 from the germline V gene are GTSNPN and SVGIG (reference sequence). Trimming stripped 5 bases from V and 1 base from J, with 14 bases between. CDR3: CAWYRVRGNTEAFF. Here the CDR3 DNA reads TGTGCCTGGTACAGGGTTCGGGGGAACACTGAAGCTTTCTTT.

The rearrangement links TRBV27 to TRBJ1-1, with 8 bases lining up with TRBD1. The ends lost 9 bases at V and 5 bases at J; junction bases unmatched: 29. This CDR3 spans 20 amino acids. Germline CDR1 reads MNHEY; CDR2 reads SMNVEV (reference sequence). This CDR3 reads CASSPRSNPPRQGLVTEAFF. CDR3 DNA: TGTGCCAGTTCTCCTCGGTCCAACCCTCCGCGACAGGGGCTGGTAACTGAAGCTTTCTTT.

This chain connects TRBV9 to TRBJ1-1; 7 bases match TRBD1. The CDR3 consists of 16 residues. The germline CDR1 and CDR2 sequences are SGDLS and YYNGEE. The ends lost 3 bases at V and 2 bases at J; junction bases unmatched: 10. CDR3 residues: CASSEGAGTANTEAFF. The CDR3 DNA reads TGTGCCAGCAGCGAGGGAGCCGGGACAGCAAACACTGAAGCTTTCTTT. Full variable domain (rest looked up from reference TRBV9 and TRBJ1-1): DSGVTQTPKHLITATGQRVTLRCSPRSGDLSVYWYQQSLDQGLQFLIQYYNGEERAKGNILERFSAQQFPDLHSELNLSSLELGDSALYFCASSEGAGTANTEAFFGQGTRLTVV.

In this sample, this clone turned up a few times. This chain uses TRBV12-5 with TRBJ1-1, with D perhaps TRBD1 (5 bases). Trimming shortened V by 5 bases and J by 1 base, and 8 bases separated the two germline ends. Germline lookup yields CDR1 LGHNT and CDR2 FRNRAP. The length of the CDR3 is 13 residues. The CDR3 spells CASGAGQNTEAFF. CDR3 sequence (DNA): TGTGCTAGTGGTGCTGGACAGAACACTGAAGCTTTCTTT.